Sequencing of this T cell receptor (beta chain) was carried out in a study of T-cell reconstitution after alpha-beta-depleted transplantation in children (dated by TCRdb to about 2016). A note on the overall study: Using TCR repertoire profiling, the study quantitatively followed how T-cell immune reconstitution unfolded in children after TCRalphabeta/CD19-depleted allogeneic hematopoietic cell transplantation.

This clonotype was seen only a few times. Its antigen is unknown. Base qualities are missing; no much larger clone stands one base away. The paper as a whole reports these results and caveats: The frequencies of hyperexpanded clones fell over the following months, and after one year, T-cell counts and TCRbeta diversity were mostly attributed to newly produced T cells. The apparently early recovery of alphabetaT-cell counts about two months after transplant reportedly depended on only several hundred rapidly expanded clones that came from non-depleted graft cells. The high TCRbeta diversity at day 60 in some patients was ascribed to recipient T cells and intrathymic progenitors that had survived conditioning.

Trimming removed 6 bases from V and 7 bases from J; the gene matches leave 7 bases unexplained. The CDR3 holds 14 amino acids from the cysteine to the phenylalanine. The retained sequence is limited to the CDR3, 42 bases, with the frame set at the first base. The sample's treatment or condition, from its label and the paper: allogeneic hematopoietic cell transplantation with graft depleted of TCRalphabeta T cells and CD19 B cells. Transplant recipients were children who received TCRalphabeta/CD19-depleted allogeneic hematopoietic cell grafts. Library prep was done by PCR. Sequencing was carried out with an Illumina HiSeq 2500. TCR library preparation used molecular barcoding, with unique molecular identifiers applied to normalize quantification of the TCRbeta repertoire. Using fastp at Q25 and MiXCR, TCRdb reprocessed the public reads and kept productive beta chains. Here each entry gathers all rows of one CDR3 protein and keeps the most common genes and DNA. This sample comprises 610,000 or so distinct CDR3 sequences, 20% to 30% of them detected only once. The biggest ten clones account for about a third of the sample.

The TCR was taken from a boy in the first two years of life with Wiskott-Aldrich syndrome, due to receive a stem cell transplant. The rearranged segments are TRBV12-3 or TRBV12-4 and TRBJ2-1; the central 9 bases match TRBD1. Sequenced material: PBMCs, taken before TCRalphabeta/CD19-depleted stem cell transplant. CDR3 region: CASRTGTGRNEQFF. The nucleotide sequence is given as TGTGCCAGCAGGACCGGGACAGGGCGGAATGAGCAGTTCTTC.